This T cell receptor (beta chain) derives from a study of blood T cell repertoires in COVID-19. Study overall: From T cells, B-cell-depleted T cells, or PBMCs came the material, which was cDNA or gDNA.

Germline loops: CDR1 SGHRS, CDR2 YFSETQ. Trimming stripped 4 bases from V and 4 bases from J, with 8 bases between. The CDR3 runs 12 residues. This clone was counted a few times. Per the original data handling: Reference gene primer amplification gave nucleated cell count estimates. The repertoire was sequenced with immunoSEQ multiplex PCR; TCRdb's copy has only in-frame clones and lacks some. Clone size and the V and J calls come from that table; the DNA yielded D and trimming. There are around 250,000 clones in the sample; around four fifths occur only once, and under 2% lies in the top ten. The gene calls are TRBV5-1 and TRBJ2-5; D remains ambiguous. The source of this sequence is a woman older than 75 with acute or convalescent COVID-19. The sample consisted of peripheral blood. In DNA, the CDR3 is TGCGCCAGCAGCCCAAGAGGAGAGACCCAGTACTTC. It translates to CASSPRGETQYF. Together with reference TRBV5-1 and TRBJ2-5, the CDR3 gives the full variable domain: KAGVTQTPRYLIKTRGQQVTLSCSPISGHRSVSWYQQTPGQGLQFLFEYFSETQRNKGNFPGRFSGRQFSNSRSEMNVSTLELGDSALYLCASSPRGETQYFGPGTRLLVL.